The following is a T cell receptor beta chain sequence with its context. The data stem from a study of T cell clones after liver transplantation. About the study: Patients counted as tolerant after at least one year off all immunosuppression, enzymes not exceeding twice normal.

This CDR3 region has 13 residues. Trimming left V 8 bases short and J 1 base short, with 10 bases between. CDR1 is LNHDA and CDR2 is SQIVND in the germline V gene (reference sequence). Method: immunoSEQ multiplex PCR; TCRdb's copy keeps in-frame clones and lacks some. This sample yields 55,000 to 75,000 clones, of which 70% are seen a single time; approximately 2.6% belongs to the top ten. The rearrangement joins TRBV19 to TRBJ2-3, with no clear D. This TCR was recovered from a human patient who received a liver transplant. Some T cells may have come from the graft donor. Sample: CD4+ T cells from blood, taken at the roughly 15-month timepoint. CDR3 sequence: CASLAQGTDTQYF. CDR3 DNA: TGTGCCAGTCTCGCGCAGGGCACAGATACGCAGTATTTT. Based on the CDR3 plus reference TRBV19 and TRBJ2-3, the full variable domain is DGGITQSPKYLFRKEGQNVTLSCEQNLNHDAMYWYRQDPGQGLRLIYYSQIVNDFQKGDIAEGYSVSREKKESFPLTVTSAQKNPTAFYLCASLAQGTDTQYFGPGTRLTVL.